This T cell receptor beta chain was retrieved from a study of CD8 T cells in Susac syndrome. Study observations and caveats: It was acknowledged in the study that the number of individuals who were included in its TCR sequencing and HLA analysis was relatively small.

V gave up 6 bases and J gave up 2 bases, with 13 bases separating them. The CDR3 consists of 14 residues. On this clonotype itself: Its antigen is not identified.

It was with random hexamers that about 0.45 to 1 ug RNA was reverse transcribed. Amplification of TCR beta CDR3 spanned 54 Vbeta and 13 Jbeta via immunoSEQ multiplex PCR. TCRdb fed the immunoSEQ multiplex PCR reads into MiXCR, producing one record per CDR3 protein. Of a few hundred thousand distinct CDR3 sequences in the sample, approximately 95% were seen once. High-throughput TCR beta sequencing covered peripheral CD8+ and CD4+ T cells. Negative isolation was used for CD8+ and CD4+ T cells and FACS enrichment for TEMRA cells. The sequenced sample was CD4+ T cells from PBMCs. The sequence derives from a human donor with multiple sclerosis. The chain links TRBV12-3 or TRBV12-4 to TRBJ1-2, with D perhaps matching TRBD1 (6 bases). The CDR3 DNA reads as TGTGCCAGCAGCCGAATTACAGGGAACTATGGCTACACCTTC. This encodes CASSRITGNYGYTF.